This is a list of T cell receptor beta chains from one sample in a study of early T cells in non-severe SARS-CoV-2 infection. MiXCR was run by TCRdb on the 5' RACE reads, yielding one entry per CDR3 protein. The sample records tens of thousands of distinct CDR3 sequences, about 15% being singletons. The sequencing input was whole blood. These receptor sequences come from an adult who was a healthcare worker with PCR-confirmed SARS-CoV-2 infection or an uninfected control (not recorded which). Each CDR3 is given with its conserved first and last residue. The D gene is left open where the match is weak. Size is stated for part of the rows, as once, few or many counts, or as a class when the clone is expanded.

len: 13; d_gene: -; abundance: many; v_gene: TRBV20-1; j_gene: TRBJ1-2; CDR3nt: TGCAGTGCTTCCCAATACAGACTTTATGGCTACACCTTC; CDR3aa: CSASQYRLYGYTF
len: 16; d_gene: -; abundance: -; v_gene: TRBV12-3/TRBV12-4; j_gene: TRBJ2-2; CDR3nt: TGTGCCAGCAGCCCCCAAGCGGAGGCGAACACCGGGGAGCTGTTTTTT; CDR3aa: CASSPQAEANTGELFF
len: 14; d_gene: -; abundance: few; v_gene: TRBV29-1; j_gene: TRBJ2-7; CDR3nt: TGCAGCGTTGAAGATACGGGAGTCTCCTACGAGCAGTACTTC; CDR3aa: CSVEDTGVSYEQYF
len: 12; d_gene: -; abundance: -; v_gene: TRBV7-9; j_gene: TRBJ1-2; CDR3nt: TGTGCCAGCAGCGGGGCGGGGGACACTCACACCTTC; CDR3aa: CASSGAGDTHTF
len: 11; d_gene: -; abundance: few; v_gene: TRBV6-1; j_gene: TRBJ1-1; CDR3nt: TGTGCCAGCAGTGAGGTACCTGAAGCTTTCTTT; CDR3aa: CASSEVPEAFF
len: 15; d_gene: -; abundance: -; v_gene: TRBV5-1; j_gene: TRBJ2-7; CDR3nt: TGCGCCAGCAGCTTGGTGGGCATCTCCTCCTACGAGCAGTACTTC; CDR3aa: CASSLVGISSYEQYF
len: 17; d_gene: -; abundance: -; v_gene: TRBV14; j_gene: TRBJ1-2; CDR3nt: TGTGCCAGCAGCCAGGGAGGGACCTGGAACCCTAACTATGGCTACACCTTC; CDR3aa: CASSQGGTWNPNYGYTF
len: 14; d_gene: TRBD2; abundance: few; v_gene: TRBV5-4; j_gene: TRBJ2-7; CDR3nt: TGTGCCAGCAGCACCGAGCGGGATCCCTACGAGCAGTACTTC; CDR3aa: CASSTERDPYEQYF
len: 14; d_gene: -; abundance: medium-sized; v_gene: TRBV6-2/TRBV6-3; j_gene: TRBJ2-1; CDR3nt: TGTGCCAGCAGTTACGGGCAGGGCACGCGCGAGCAGTTCTTC; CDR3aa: CASSYGQGTREQFF
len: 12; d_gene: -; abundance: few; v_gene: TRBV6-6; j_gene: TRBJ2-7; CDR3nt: TGTGCCAGCCTCGCGAAACCCTACGAGCAGTACTTC; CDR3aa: CASLAKPYEQYF
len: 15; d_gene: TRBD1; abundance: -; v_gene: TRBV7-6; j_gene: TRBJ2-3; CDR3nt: TGTGCCAGCAGCTCCCGACAGGGGGCGGCAGATACGCAGTATTTT; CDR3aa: CASSSRQGAADTQYF
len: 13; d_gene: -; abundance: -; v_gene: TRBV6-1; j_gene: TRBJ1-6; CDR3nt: TGTGCCAGCGACCGGGACCTCTTTTCACCCCTCCACTTT; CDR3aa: CASDRDLFSPLHF
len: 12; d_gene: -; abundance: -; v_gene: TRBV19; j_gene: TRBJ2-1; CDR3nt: TGTGCCAGTAGTATAGGGTGGAATGAGCAGTTCTTC; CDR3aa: CASSIGWNEQFF
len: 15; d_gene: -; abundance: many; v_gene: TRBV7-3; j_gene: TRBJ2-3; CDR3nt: TGTGCCAGCAGCTTCGGTGGAGTGGGCACAGATACGCAGTATTTT; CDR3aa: CASSFGGVGTDTQYF
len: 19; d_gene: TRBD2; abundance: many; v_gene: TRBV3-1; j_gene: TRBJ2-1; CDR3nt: TGTGCCAGCCTGGGTCGCCGGGAGGAGCGGAAGATCTCCTACAATGAGCAGTTCTTC; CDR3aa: CASLGRREERKISYNEQFF
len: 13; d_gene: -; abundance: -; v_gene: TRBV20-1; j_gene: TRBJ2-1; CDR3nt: TGCAGTGCTAGTACAGCATCCTACAATGAGCAGTTCTTC; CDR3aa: CSASTASYNEQFF
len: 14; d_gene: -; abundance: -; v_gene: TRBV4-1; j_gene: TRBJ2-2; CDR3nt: TGCGCCAGCAGCCAACCCGAGCGGGCCGGGGAGCTGTTTTTT; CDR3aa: CASSQPERAGELFF
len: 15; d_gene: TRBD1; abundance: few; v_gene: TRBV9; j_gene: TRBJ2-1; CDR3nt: TGTGCCAGCAGCCCCACGACAGGGGCTAACAATGAGCAGTTCTTC; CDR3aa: CASSPTTGANNEQFF
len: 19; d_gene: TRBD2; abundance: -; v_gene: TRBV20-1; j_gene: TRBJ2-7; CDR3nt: TGCAGTGCTCCACAAAACCTTCTAGCGGGAGGCCCCCGCACCAACGAGCAGTACTTC; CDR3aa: CSAPQNLLAGGPRTNEQYF
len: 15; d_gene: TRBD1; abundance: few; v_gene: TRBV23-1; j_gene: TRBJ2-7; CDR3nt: TGCGCCAGCAGTCAAGGGGGACAGGGACCCTACGAGCAGTACTTC; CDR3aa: CASSQGGQGPYEQYF
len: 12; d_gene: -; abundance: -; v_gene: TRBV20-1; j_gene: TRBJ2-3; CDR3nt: TGCAGTGCTGGCTTCAGCACAGATACGCAGTATTTT; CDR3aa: CSAGFSTDTQYF
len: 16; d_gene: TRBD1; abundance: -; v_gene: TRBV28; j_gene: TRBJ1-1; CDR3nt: TGTGCCAGCAGTTTATTGGGGACAGCCTCGAACACTGAAGCTTTCTTT; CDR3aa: CASSLLGTASNTEAFF
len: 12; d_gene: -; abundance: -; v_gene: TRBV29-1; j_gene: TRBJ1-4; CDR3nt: TGCAGCGTCCGGACAGCCAATGAAAAACTGTTTTTT; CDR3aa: CSVRTANEKLFF
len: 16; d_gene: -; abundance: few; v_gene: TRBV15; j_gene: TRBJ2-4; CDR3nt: TGTGCCACCAGCAGAGATCGCGCCGAGGCCAAAAACATTCAGTACTTC; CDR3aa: CATSRDRAEAKNIQYF
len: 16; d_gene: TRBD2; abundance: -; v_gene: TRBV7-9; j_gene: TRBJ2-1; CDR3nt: TGTGCCAGCAGCTTAACTAGCGGGAGGACCTACAATGAGCAGTTCTTC; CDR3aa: CASSLTSGRTYNEQFF
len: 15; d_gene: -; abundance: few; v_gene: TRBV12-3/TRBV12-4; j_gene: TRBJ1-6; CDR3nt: TGTGCCAGCAGTGCCAGGACTGGGGCGGATTCACCCCTCCACTTT; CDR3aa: CASSARTGADSPLHF
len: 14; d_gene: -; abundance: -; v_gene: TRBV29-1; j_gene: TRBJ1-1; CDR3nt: TGCAGCGTTGAAAATGCGCGGGTAGGCACTGAAGCTTTCTTT; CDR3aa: CSVENARVGTEAFF
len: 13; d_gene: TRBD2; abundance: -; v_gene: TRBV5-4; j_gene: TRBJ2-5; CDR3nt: TGTGCCAGCCGGCGGCGGGGGGAAGAGACCCAGTACTTC; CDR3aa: CASRRRGEETQYF
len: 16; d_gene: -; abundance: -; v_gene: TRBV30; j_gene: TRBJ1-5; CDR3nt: TGTGCCTGGAGTGTCCCTTTGGACAGTACAAATCAGCCCCAGCATTTT; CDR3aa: CAWSVPLDSTNQPQHF
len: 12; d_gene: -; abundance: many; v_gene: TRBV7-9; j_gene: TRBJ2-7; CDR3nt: TGTGCCAGCAGCTTAGCAGGGTTCGAGCAGTACTTC; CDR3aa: CASSLAGFEQYF
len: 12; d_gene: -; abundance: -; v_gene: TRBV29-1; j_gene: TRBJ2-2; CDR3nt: TGCAGCGTTCTGGCCGGCACCGGGGAGCTGTTTTTT; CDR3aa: CSVLAGTGELFF
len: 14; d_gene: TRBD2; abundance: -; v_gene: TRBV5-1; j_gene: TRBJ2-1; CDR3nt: TGCGCCAGCAGCTTGGTCGGAGCGCGGGAGGAGCAGTTCTTC; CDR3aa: CASSLVGAREEQFF
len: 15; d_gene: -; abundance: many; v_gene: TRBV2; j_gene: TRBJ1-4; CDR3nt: TGTGCCAGCGCCTTTGGGACCGCCTCTAATGAAAAACTGTTTTTT; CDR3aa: CASAFGTASNEKLFF
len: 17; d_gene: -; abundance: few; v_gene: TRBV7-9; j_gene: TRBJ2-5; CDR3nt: TGTGCCAGCAGCCCGTGGGGGGACGGAGAATACCAAGAGACCCAGTACTTC; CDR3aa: CASSPWGDGEYQETQYF
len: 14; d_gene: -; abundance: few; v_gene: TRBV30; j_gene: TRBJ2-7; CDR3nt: TGTGCCTGGAGTGCTCTCCGGGCCACCTACGAGCAGTACTTC; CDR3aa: CAWSALRATYEQYF
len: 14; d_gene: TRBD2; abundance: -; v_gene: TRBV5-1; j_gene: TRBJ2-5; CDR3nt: TGCGCCAGCAGCGCCAGACTAGCGCCGGAGACCCAGTACTTC; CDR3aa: CASSARLAPETQYF
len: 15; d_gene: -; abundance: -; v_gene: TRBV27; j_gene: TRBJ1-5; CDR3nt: TGTGCCAGCAGTTTTGTAGGGATGGGCAATCAGCCCCAGCATTTT; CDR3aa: CASSFVGMGNQPQHF
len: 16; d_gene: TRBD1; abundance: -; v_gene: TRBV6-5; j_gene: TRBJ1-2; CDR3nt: TGTGCCAGCAGTTACTCGGGGACAGGGGGCGTCTATGGCTACACCTTC; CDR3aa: CASSYSGTGGVYGYTF
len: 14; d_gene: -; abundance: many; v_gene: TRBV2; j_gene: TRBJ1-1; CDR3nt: TGTGCCAGCAGTGAAGCGTCGGGGGAGGCTGAAGCTTTCTTT; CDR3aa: CASSEASGEAEAFF
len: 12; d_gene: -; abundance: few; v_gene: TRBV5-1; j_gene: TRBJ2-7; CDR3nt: TGCGCCAGCAGCACAACTACCTACGAGCAGTACTTC; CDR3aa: CASSTTTYEQYF
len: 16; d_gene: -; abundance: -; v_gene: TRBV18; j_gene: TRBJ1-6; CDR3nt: TGTGCCAGCTCACCACCGGGCATAGGAGTGAGTTCACCCCTCCACTTT; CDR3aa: CASSPPGIGVSSPLHF
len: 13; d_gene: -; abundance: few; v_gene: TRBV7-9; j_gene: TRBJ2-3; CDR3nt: TGTGCCAGCAGCCCTACAGGGACAGATACGCAGTATTTT; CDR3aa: CASSPTGTDTQYF
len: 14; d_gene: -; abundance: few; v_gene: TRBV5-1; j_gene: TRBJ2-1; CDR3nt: TGCGCCAGCAGCTTGGGACATCACTACAATGAGCAGTTCTTC; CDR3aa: CASSLGHHYNEQFF
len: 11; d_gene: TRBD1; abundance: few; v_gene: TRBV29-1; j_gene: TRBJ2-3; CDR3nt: TGCAGCGTTGAAGGCCGGGACAGAAAGTATTTT; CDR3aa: CSVEGRDRKYF
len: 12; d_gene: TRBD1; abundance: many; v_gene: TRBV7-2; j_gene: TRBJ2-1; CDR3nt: TGTGCCAGCAGCCGGACAGGGGTTGAGCAGTTCTTC; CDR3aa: CASSRTGVEQFF
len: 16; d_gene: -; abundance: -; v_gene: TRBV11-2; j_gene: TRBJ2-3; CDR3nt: TGTGCCAGCAGCCCCACGGGCCTATTAGGCACAGATACGCAGTATTTT; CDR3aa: CASSPTGLLGTDTQYF
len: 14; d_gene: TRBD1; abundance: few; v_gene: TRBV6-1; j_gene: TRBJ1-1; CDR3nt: TGTGCCAGCAGTGTCCTTCAGGGGGAAACTGAAGCTTTCTTT; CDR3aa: CASSVLQGETEAFF
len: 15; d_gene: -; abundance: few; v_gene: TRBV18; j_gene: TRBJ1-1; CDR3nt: TGTGCCAGCTCACCGAACGAGGTGAAGGGGACTGAAGCTTTCTTT; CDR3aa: CASSPNEVKGTEAFF